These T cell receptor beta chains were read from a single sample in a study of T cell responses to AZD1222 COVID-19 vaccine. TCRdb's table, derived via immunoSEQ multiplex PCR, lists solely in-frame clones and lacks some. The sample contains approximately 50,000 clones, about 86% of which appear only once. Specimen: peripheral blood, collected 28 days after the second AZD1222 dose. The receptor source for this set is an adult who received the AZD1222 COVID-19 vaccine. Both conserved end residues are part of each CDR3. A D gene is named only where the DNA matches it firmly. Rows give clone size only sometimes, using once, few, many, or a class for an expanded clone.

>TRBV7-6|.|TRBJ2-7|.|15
TGTGCCAGCAGCTTAGGAGGTGGGGGGCTAGAAGAGCAGTACTTC
CASSLGGGGLEEQYF
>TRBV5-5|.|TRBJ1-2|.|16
TGTGCCAGCAGCGCCCTTGGCTGGCGGGCTAACTATGGCTACACCTTC
CASSALGWRANYGYTF
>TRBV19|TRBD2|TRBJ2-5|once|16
TGTGCCAGTAGTCGGGAACTAGCGGGATTTTGGGAGACCCAGTACTTC
CASSRELAGFWETQYF
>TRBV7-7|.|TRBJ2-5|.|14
TGTGCCAGCAGCCCGACGGCCAATCAAGAGACCCAGTACTTC
CASSPTANQETQYF
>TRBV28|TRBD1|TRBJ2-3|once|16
TGTGCCAGCAGTTCCAGACAGGGTTGGCGCACAGATACGCAGTATTTT
CASSSRQGWRTDTQYF
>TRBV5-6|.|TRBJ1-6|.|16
TGTGCCAGCAGCTTCGGGGTGGGCTCCTATAATTCACCCCTCCACTTT
CASSFGVGSYNSPLHF
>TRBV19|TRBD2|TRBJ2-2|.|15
TGTGCCAGTTTAAAGACTAGCGAGAACACCGGGGAGCTGTTTTTT
CASLKTSENTGELFF
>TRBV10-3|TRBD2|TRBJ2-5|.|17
TGTGCCATCAGCACTTTAGCGGGAGGGCCGTTCCAAGAGACCCAGTACTTC
CAISTLAGGPFQETQYF
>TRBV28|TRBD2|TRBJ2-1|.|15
TGTGCCAGCAGTTCCGGGGGAGGGCCCTTCGATGAGCAGTTCTTC
CASSSGGGPFDEQFF
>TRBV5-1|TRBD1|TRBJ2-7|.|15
TGCGCCAGCAGCAAGTCGGGACAGTCCTCCTACGAGCAGTACTTC
CASSKSGQSSYEQYF
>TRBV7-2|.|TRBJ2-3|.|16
TGTGCCAGCAGCTTAATCTGGGACTTAAGCACAGATACGCAGTATTTT
CASSLIWDLSTDTQYF
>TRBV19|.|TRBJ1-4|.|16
TGTGCCAGTAGTAAGGACTATGGGGCAACTAATGAAAAACTGTTTTTT
CASSKDYGATNEKLFF
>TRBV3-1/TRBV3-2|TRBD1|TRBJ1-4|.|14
TGTGCCAGCACCATAGGACAGGGACGTGAAAAACTGTTTTTT
CASTIGQGREKLFF
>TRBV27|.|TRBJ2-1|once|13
TGTGCCAGCAGTTCCCAGAGTTTCAATGAGCAGTTCTTC
CASSSQSFNEQFF
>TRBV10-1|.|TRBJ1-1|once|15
TGCGCCAGCAGTGAGTCAGCGGGAATGAACACTGAAGCTTTCTTT
CASSESAGMNTEAFF
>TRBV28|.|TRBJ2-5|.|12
TGTGCCAGCATGCTCTGGGGAGAGACCCAGTACTTC
CASMLWGETQYF
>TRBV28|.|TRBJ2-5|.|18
TGTGCCAGCAGTTGGACAGGGGGGATAGCGGGAGTACAAGAGACCCAGTACTTC
CASSWTGGIAGVQETQYF
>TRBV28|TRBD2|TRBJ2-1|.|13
TGTGCCAGCAGTTCCGGGACTATCAATGAGCAGTTCTTC
CASSSGTINEQFF
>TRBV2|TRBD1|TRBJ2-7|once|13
TGTGCCAGCAGTGGACAGGGAGTGATGGAGCAGTACTTC
CASSGQGVMEQYF
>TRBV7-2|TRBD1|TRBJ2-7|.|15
TGTGCCAGCAGCCCTTGGACAGGGTTCTCCTACGAGCAGTACTTC
CASSPWTGFSYEQYF